These 17 T cell receptor beta chains originate from one sample sequenced in a study of control samples from healthy donors and cancer patients. The protocol was immunoSEQ multiplex PCR, while the TCRdb copy is restricted to in-frame clones and leaves out a portion. The repertoire consists of around 130,000 clones, with about 95% occurring once and the leading ten covering 3.5% to 4%. The sample taken for sequencing was blood. The receptors were gathered from a man aged 25-45 years in good health.

The chain is built from TRBV7-2 and TRBJ2-3; D is unclear. The CDR3 loop spans 14 amino acids. CDR1 is SGHTA, CDR2 FQGNSA, per germline. V gave up 5 bases and J gave up 4 bases, with 13 bases separating them. This CDR3 reads CASSTWMRPDTQYF. CDR3 in DNA: TGTGCCAGCAGCACGTGGATGCGTCCAGATACGCAGTATTTT.

V usage is TRBV19 and J usage is TRBJ2-1; 9 bases are a match to TRBD2. This CDR3 has 15 amino acids. V lost 3 bases to trimming and J lost 8 bases; unmatched junction nucleotides: 8. The germline V gene has CDR1 LNHDA and CDR2 SQIVND (reference sequence). In DNA, the CDR3 is TGTGCCAGTAGTATCGTTCAGGGACTAGCTTATGAGCAGTTCTTC. Translated, it gives CASSIVQGLAYEQFF.

On this clone: One end of the junction does not line up with germline, which may come from a read error. The chain recombines TRBV19 with TRBJ2-5, with 7 bases matching TRBD2. Germline assignment: CDR1 LNHDA and CDR2 SQIVND (reference sequence). CDR3 length: 16 residues. CDR3 sequence: CASSIGPLADPEAQYF. The CDR3 DNA follows: TGTGCCAGTAGTATTGGTCCTCTAGCGGACCCAGAGGCCCAGTACTTC.

This clone has only one observation. The chain links TRBV27 to TRBJ1-2; weak D call: TRBD1 (5 bases). The germline gives CDR1 MNHEY, CDR2 SMNVEV (reference sequence). The CDR3 extends over 14 amino acids. The V and J ends lost 3 bases and 5 bases respectively, with 13 bases between them. Written as DNA, the CDR3 is TGTGCCAGCAGTTTTACCGGGACGCGGTATGGCTACACCTTC. Translated: CASSFTGTRYGYTF.

The gene calls are TRBV5-1 and TRBJ1-2; TRBD1 aligns across 7 bases. Trimming cost V 0 bases and J 8 bases; bases outside gene matches: 4. Germline CDR1 SGHRS, CDR2 YFSETQ. There are 13 residues in the CDR3. In DNA, the CDR3 is TGCGCCAGCAGCTTGGAAGGGGGCAACGGCTACACCTTC. This gives the protein CASSLEGGNGYTF.

This clone has only one observation. The CDR3, as DNA: TGCAGCGTTGAGGGACACAAGTCGAACACCGGGGAGCTGTTTTTT. Protein sequence: CSVEGHKSNTGELFF. J is TRBJ2-2 and V is TRBV29-1; tentative D call: TRBD1 (6 bases). Germline V lookup: CDR1 SQVTM, CDR2 ANQGSEA. Trimming cost V 3 bases and J 0 bases, with 11 bases left between them. This CDR3 contains 15 residues.

This chain uses TRBV7-8 with TRBJ1-3; D unclear. The CDR3 consists of 13 residues. Trimming stripped 5 bases from V and 3 bases from J, with 8 bases between. The germline V gene encodes CDR1 SGHVS and CDR2 FQNEAQ. The CDR3 DNA is TGTGCCAGCAGCCCCCCTGGTGGAAACACCATATATTTT. Translating it yields CASSPPGGNTIYF.

The CDR3 loop is CASSISQGDQPQHF. CDR3 in DNA: TGTGCCAGTAGTATTTCACAGGGAGATCAGCCCCAGCATTTT. This chain uses TRBV19 with TRBJ1-5, with D perhaps matching TRBD1 (6 bases). Trimming took off 3 bases at V and 5 bases at J, with 11 bases between the two ends. The CDR3 extends over 14 amino acids. From germline, CDR1 is LNHDA and CDR2 SQIVND (reference sequence).

The chain couples TRBV28 to TRBJ1-4; TRBD1 is a possible D gene (6 bases). This CDR3 is built from 18 residues. Germline V CDR1 and CDR2: MDHEN, SYDVKM. The ends were cut back, 3 bases at V and 4 bases at J, with 21 bases in the middle. The CDR3 region is CASSFRVRVQGFNEKLFF. CDR3 in DNA: TGTGCCAGCAGTTTCCGCGTACGAGTACAGGGATTTAATGAAAAACTGTTTTTT.

This clone is a singleton in its sample. The rearrangement uses TRBV6-4 and TRBJ2-2; TRBD2 aligns across 15 bases. This CDR3 spans 17 amino acids. The ends lost 0 bases at V and 6 bases at J; junction bases unmatched: 2. Germline V gene sequence: CDR1 MRHNA, CDR2 SNTAGT. CDR3 amino acids: CASSDSGLAGGPGELFF. The CDR3 nucleotides read TGTGCCAGCAGTGACTCAGGACTAGCGGGGGGGCCCGGGGAGCTGTTTTTT.

This chain links TRBV19 with TRBJ2-2, with 7 positions matching TRBD1. Germline assignment: CDR1 LNHDA and CDR2 SQIVND (reference sequence). This CDR3 comprises 16 residues. V lost 9 bases, J lost 0 bases, and 10 bases stayed unmatched. CDR3 in amino acids: CASRQGRAPNTGELFF. CDR3 in DNA: TGTGCCAGCAGACAGGGACGGGCCCCGAACACCGGGGAGCTGTTTTTT. Looking up the rest from reference TRBV19 and TRBJ2-2 gives the full variable domain: DGGITQSPKYLFRKEGQNVTLSCEQNLNHDAMYWYRQDPGQGLRLIYYSQIVNDFQKGDIAEGYSVSREKKESFPLTVTSAQKNPTAFYLCASRQGRAPNTGELFFGEGSRLTVL.

This clone was detected once. The rearrangement links TRBV6-6 to TRBJ1-1; weak D call: TRBD1 (6 bases). The V gene's germline CDR1 is MNHNY and CDR2 SVGAGI (reference sequence). Trimming pared 6 bases from V and 3 bases from J, leaving 11 bases between. The length of the CDR3 is 13 residues. CDR3 DNA sequence: TGTGCCAGCAGAAACAGGGAGGACACTGAAGCTTTCTTT. It is translated as CASRNREDTEAFF.

This chain uses TRBV7-9 with TRBJ2-1; TRBD2 agrees at 8 bases. Trimming cost V 1 base and J 5 bases; bases outside gene matches: 4. Looked up from germline, CDR1 is SEHNR and CDR2 is FQNEAQ (reference sequence). This CDR3 region has 15 residues. The CDR3 coding sequence is TGTGCCAGCAGCTTAGGGACTAGCTTAAACAATGAGCAGTTCTTC. It codes for CASSLGTSLNNEQFF.

The rearrangement uses TRBV29-1 and TRBJ2-1, with D hard to call. V was shortened by 0 bases and J by 4 bases, with 7 bases between the two germline ends. The germline V gene has CDR1 SQVTM and CDR2 ANQGSEA. The CDR3 is made up of 13 amino acids. The DNA for the CDR3 is TGCAGCGTTGAAGAGGGATTTTACAATGAGCAGTTCTTC. Protein: CSVEEGFYNEQFF.

The genes are TRBV28 and TRBJ2-7; D remains ambiguous. The CDR3 spans 9 residues. CDR1 and CDR2 from the germline V gene are MDHEN and SYDVKM. The V end was cut by 5 bases, the J end by 7 bases, with 3 bases between. The CDR3 coding sequence is TGTGCCAGCAGTCCGGAGCAGTACTTC. It codes for CASSPEQYF.

This chain uses TRBV30 with TRBJ1-2, with a possible D match to TRBD1 (5 bases). Germline loops: CDR1 GTSNPN, CDR2 SVGIG (reference sequence). V was trimmed by 0 bases and J by 4 bases, leaving 12 bases between them. The CDR3 runs 14 residues. This CDR3 reads CAWSVHGGSYGYTF. In DNA form, the CDR3 reads TGTGCCTGGAGTGTACACGGGGGAAGCTATGGCTACACCTTC.

The chain carries TRBV28 and TRBJ1-2, with D perhaps matching TRBD1 (5 bases). Germline lookup yields CDR1 MDHEN and CDR2 SYDVKM. The germline V and J ends were trimmed by 6 bases and 4 bases, with 12 bases remaining between them. The CDR3 covers 13 residues. The CDR3 here is CASRISDIYGYTF. In nucleotides, the CDR3 is TGTGCCAGCAGAATATCGGACATCTATGGCTACACCTTC.